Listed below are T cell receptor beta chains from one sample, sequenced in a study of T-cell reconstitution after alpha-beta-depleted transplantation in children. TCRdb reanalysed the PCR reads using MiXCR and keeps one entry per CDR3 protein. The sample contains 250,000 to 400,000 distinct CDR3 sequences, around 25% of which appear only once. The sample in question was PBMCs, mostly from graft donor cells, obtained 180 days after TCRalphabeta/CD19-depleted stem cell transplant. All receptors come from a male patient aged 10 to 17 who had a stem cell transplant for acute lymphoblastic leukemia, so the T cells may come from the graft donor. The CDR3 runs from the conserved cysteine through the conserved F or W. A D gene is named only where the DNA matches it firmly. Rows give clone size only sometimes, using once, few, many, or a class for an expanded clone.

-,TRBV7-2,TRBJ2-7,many,CASSLETGATYEQYF,TGTGCCAGCAGCTTAGAAACGGGGGCCACATACGAGCAGTACTTC
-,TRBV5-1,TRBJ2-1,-,CASRSGGFSYNEQFF,TGCGCCAGCAGGTCCGGGGGCTTTTCCTACAATGAGCAGTTCTTC
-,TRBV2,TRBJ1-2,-,CASSSEANYGYTF,TGTGCCAGCAGTTCTGAAGCCAACTATGGCTACACCTTC
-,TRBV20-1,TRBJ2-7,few,CSARRGFGQYF,TGCAGTGCCCGAAGGGGGTTCGGGCAGTACTTC
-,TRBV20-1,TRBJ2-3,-,CSASRLAFSSTDTQYF,TGCAGTGCTAGTAGGCTAGCGTTTTCTAGCACAGATACGCAGTATTTT
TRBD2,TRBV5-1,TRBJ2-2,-,CASSWGGSTGELFF,TGCGCCAGCAGCTGGGGGGGGAGCACCGGGGAGCTGTTTTTT
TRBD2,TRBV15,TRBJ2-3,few,CATREGGPSDTQYF,TGTGCCACCAGAGAGGGAGGGCCCTCAGATACGCAGTATTTT
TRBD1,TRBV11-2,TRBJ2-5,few,CASSLVVTGGRETQYF,TGTGCCAGCAGCTTAGTGGTAACAGGGGGCAGGGAGACCCAGTACTTC
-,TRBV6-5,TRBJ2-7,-,CASSYSRRTYEQYF,TGTGCCAGCAGTTACTCCCGACGGACCTACGAGCAGTACTTC
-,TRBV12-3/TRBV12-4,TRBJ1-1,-,CASSFKTGSFGAFF,TGTGCCAGCAGTTTTAAAACAGGGAGCTTTGGGGCTTTCTTT
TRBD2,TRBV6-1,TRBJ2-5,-,CASSRRGGGQETQYF,TGTGCCAGCAGTAGGCGGGGGGGCGGTCAAGAGACCCAGTACTTC
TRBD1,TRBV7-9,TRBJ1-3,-,CASSLFDWTGPGNTIYF,TGTGCCAGCAGCTTATTTGATTGGACAGGGCCTGGAAACACCATATATTTT
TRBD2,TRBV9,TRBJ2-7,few,CASSVEPGLASHEQYF,TGTGCCAGCAGCGTGGAGCCGGGACTAGCAAGTCACGAGCAGTACTTC
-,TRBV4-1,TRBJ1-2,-,CASSQVGGYGYTF,TGCGCCAGCAGCCAAGTAGGGGGCTATGGCTACACCTTC
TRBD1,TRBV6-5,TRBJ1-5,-,CASSYGKGDRANQPQHF,TGTGCCAGCAGTTACGGGAAAGGGGACAGGGCGAATCAGCCCCAGCATTTT
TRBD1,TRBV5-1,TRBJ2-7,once,CASSFPRTGPYEQYF,TGCGCCAGCAGCTTCCCTAGGACAGGACCCTACGAGCAGTACTTC
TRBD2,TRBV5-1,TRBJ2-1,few,CASSFPGGYNEQFF,TGCGCCAGCAGCTTCCCCGGGGGGTACAATGAGCAGTTCTTC
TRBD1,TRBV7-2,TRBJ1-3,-,CASSYDRGNTTYF,TGTGCCAGCAGCTATGACAGGGGAAACACCACATATTTT
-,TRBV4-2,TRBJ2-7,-,CASCPEADEQYF,TGTGCCAGCTGCCCGGAGGCAGACGAGCAGTACTTC
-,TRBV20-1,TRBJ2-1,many,CSARDREWGYNEQFF,TGCAGTGCTAGGGATCGGGAGTGGGGATACAATGAGCAGTTCTTC
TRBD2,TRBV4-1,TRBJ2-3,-,CASSQGLAGGPRDTQYF,TGCGCCAGCAGCCAAGGACTAGCGGGAGGTCCTCGAGATACGCAGTATTTT
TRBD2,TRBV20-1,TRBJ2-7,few,CSARQRGRGYEQYF,TGCAGTGCTAGACAAAGAGGGAGGGGCTACGAGCAGTACTTC
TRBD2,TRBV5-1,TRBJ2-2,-,CASSPGLAGWRELFF,TGCGCCAGCAGCCCGGGACTAGCGGGATGGAGGGAGCTGTTTTTT
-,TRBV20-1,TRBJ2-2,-,CSARGQKWAGELFF,TGCAGTGCTAGGGGTCAGAAGTGGGCCGGGGAGCTGTTTTTT
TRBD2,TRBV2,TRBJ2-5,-,CASSARWTSGETQYF,TGTGCCAGCAGTGCCCGGTGGACTAGCGGAGAGACCCAGTACTTC
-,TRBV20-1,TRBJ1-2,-,CSARDRGRPYGYTF,TGCAGTGCTAGAGATCGGGGCAGACCCTATGGCTACACCTTC
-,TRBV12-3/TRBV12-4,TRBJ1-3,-,CASSLQYTIYF,TGTGCCAGCAGCCTACAGTACACCATATATTTT
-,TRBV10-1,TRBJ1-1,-,CASSESVWASNTEAFF,TGCGCCAGCAGTGAGTCGGTATGGGCCTCGAACACTGAAGCTTTCTTT
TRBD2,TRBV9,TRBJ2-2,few,CASSVTSGRVAGELFF,TGTGCCAGCAGCGTGACTAGCGGGAGAGTGGCCGGGGAGCTGTTTTTT
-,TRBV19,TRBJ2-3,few,CASSLYSSRGDTQYF,TGTGCCAGTAGTCTATACTCCTCACGTGGGGATACGCAGTATTTT
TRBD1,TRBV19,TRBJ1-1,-,CASSIFNRGNTEAFF,TGTGCCAGTAGTATTTTTAACAGGGGGAACACTGAAGCTTTCTTT
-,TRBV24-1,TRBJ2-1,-,CATADWLSYNEQFF,TGTGCCACCGCCGACTGGCTCTCCTACAATGAGCAGTTCTTC
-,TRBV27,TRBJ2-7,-,CASTPTRDPDEQYF,TGTGCCAGCACCCCGACAAGGGATCCCGACGAGCAGTACTTC
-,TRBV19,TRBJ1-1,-,CASSIEGTVNTEAFF,TGTGCCAGTAGTATAGAAGGGACGGTCAACACTGAAGCTTTCTTT
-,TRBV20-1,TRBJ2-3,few,CSAREVARTDTQYF,TGCAGTGCTAGAGAGGTAGCGCGCACAGATACGCAGTATTTT
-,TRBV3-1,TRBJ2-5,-,CASSPPLGTQYF,TGTGCCAGCAGCCCACCATTAGGGACCCAGTACTTC
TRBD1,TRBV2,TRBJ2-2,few,CASIRRDRGRTGELFF,TGTGCCAGCATCCGGAGGGACAGGGGTCGGACCGGGGAGCTGTTTTTT
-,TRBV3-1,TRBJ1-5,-,CASSPQGRGSNQPQHF,TGTGCCAGCAGCCCTCAAGGGCGCGGTAGCAATCAGCCCCAGCATTTT
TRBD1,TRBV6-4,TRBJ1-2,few,CASSSDRGYFGYTF,TGTGCCAGCAGTTCCGACAGGGGATATTTCGGCTACACCTTC
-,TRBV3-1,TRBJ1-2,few,CASSLSGPEGYTF,TGTGCCAGCAGCCTAAGCGGACCTGAGGGCTACACCTTC
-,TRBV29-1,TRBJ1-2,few,CSVERGAEGYTF,TGCAGCGTTGAGAGGGGCGCGGAAGGCTACACCTTC
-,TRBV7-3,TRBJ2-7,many,CASSLTGTGSYEQYF,TGTGCCAGCAGCTTAACGGGGACTGGCTCCTACGAGCAGTACTTC
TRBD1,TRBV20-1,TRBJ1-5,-,CSASRTGISYSNQPQHF,TGCAGTGCTAGCAGGACAGGGATAAGCTATAGCAATCAGCCCCAGCATTTT
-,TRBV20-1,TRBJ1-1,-,CSARFQGIRAEAFF,TGCAGTGCTAGATTCCAGGGTATTAGGGCTGAAGCTTTCTTT
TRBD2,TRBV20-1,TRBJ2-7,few,CSARSRLAVPYEQYF,TGCAGTGCTAGATCGCGACTAGCGGTCCCCTACGAGCAGTACTTC
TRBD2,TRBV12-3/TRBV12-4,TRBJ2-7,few,CASRGLAGGRGYEQYF,TGTGCCAGCCGCGGACTAGCGGGAGGCCGGGGCTACGAGCAGTACTTC
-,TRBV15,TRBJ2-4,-,CATSRVHKGVAKNIQYF,TGTGCCACCAGCAGAGTTCATAAGGGGGTAGCCAAAAACATTCAGTACTTC
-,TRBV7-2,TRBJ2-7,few,CASSLWAAYEQYF,TGTGCCAGCAGCTTATGGGCAGCCTACGAGCAGTACTTC
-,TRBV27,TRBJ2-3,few,CASSPLWQVEGTDTQYF,TGTGCCAGCAGTCCCCTGTGGCAGGTGGAGGGCACAGATACGCAGTATTTT